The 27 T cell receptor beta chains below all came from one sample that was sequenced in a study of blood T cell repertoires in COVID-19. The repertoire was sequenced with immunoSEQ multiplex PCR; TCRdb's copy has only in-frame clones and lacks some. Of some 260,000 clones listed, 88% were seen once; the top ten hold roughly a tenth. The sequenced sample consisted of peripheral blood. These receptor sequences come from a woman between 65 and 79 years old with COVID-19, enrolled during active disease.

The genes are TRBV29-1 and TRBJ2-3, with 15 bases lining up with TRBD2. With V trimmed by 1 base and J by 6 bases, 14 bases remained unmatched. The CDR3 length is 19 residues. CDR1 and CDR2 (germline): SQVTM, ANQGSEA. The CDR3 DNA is TGCAGCGTTGAAGGGACTAGCGGGAGGGCGGGCTTTGGTTTGGATACGCAGTATTTT. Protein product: CSVEGTSGRAGFGLDTQYF.

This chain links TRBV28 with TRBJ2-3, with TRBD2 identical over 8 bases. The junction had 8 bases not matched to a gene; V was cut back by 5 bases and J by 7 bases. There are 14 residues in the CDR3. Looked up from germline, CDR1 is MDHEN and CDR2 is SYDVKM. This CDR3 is CASSPSGGRNTQYF. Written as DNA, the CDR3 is TGTGCCAGCAGTCCCTCGGGAGGGCGCAATACGCAGTATTTT.

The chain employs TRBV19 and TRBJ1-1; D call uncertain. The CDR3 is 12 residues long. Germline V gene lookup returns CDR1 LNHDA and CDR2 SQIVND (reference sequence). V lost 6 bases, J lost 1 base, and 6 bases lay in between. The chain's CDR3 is CASSFGNTEAFF. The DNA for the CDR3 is TGTGCCAGTAGCTTCGGGAACACTGAAGCTTTCTTT.

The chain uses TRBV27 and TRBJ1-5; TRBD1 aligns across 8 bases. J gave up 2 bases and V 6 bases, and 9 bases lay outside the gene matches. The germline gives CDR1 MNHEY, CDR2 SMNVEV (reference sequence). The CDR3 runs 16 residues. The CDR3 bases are TGTGCCAGCAGATCGACAGGGGCATACGGCAATCAGCCCCAGCATTTT. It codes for CASRSTGAYGNQPQHF.

In DNA, the CDR3 is TGTGCCAGCAGCGTAGCTGGGACAGGGGCCCCTGATGAAAAACTGTTTTTT. Translating it yields CASSVAGTGAPDEKLFF. The chain recombines TRBV9 with TRBJ1-4; the match to TRBD1 covers 10 bases. Germline V gene lookup returns CDR1 SGDLS and CDR2 YYNGEE. Trimming removed 0 bases from V and 6 bases from J; junction bases left unmatched: 8. CDR3 length: 17 amino acids.

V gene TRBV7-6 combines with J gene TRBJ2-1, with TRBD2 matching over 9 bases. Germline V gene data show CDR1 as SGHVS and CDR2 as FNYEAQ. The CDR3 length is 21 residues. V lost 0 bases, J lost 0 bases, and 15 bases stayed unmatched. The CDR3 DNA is TGTGCCAGCAGCTTAGCGCCCAGCGGGAGGACCCAGATTCGCTCCTACAATGAGCAGTTCTTC. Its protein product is CASSLAPSGRTQIRSYNEQFF.

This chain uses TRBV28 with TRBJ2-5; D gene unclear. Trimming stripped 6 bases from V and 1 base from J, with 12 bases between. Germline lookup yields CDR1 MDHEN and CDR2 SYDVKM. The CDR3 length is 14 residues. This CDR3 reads CASSPSVAQETQYF. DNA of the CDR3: TGTGCCAGCAGCCCCTCGGTAGCCCAAGAGACCCAGTACTTC.

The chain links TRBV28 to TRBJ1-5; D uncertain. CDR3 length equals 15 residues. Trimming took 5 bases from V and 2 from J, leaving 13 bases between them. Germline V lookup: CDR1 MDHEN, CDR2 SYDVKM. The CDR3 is CASSGDGVGNQPQHF. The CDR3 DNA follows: TGTGCCAGCAGTGGCGACGGGGTGGGCAATCAGCCCCAGCATTTT. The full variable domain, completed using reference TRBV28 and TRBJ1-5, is DVKVTQSSRYLVKRTGEKVFLECVQDMDHENMFWYRQDPGLGLRLIYFSYDVKMKEKGDIPEGYSVSREKKERFSLILESASTNQTSMYLCASSGDGVGNQPQHFGDGTRLSIL.

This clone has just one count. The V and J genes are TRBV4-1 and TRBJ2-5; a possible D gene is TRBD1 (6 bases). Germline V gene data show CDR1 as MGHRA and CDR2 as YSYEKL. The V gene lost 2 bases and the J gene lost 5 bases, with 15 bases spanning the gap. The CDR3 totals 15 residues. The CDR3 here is CASSQLGALGETQYF. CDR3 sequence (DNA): TGCGCCAGCAGCCAATTGGGGGCCCTGGGGGAGACCCAGTACTTC.

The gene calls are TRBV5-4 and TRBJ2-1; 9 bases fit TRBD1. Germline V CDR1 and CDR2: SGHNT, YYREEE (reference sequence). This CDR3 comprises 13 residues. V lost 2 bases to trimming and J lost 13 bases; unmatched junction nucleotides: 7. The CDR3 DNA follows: TGTGCCAGCAGCTTATACCGGGACAGGGCACAGTTCTTC. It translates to CASSLYRDRAQFF. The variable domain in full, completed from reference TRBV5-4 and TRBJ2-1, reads ETGVTQSPTHLIKTRGQQVTLRCSSQSGHNTVSWYQQALGQGPQFIFQYYREEENGRGNFPPRFSGLQFPNYSSELNVNALELDDSALYLCASSLYRDRAQFFGPGTRLTVL.

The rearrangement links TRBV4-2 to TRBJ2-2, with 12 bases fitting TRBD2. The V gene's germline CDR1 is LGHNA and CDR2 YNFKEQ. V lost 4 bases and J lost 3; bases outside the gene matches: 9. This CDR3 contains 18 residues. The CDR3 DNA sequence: TGTGCCAGCAGCCTCGAGACTAGCGGGAGTGAGTACACCGGGGAGCTGTTTTTT. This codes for CASSLETSGSEYTGELFF.

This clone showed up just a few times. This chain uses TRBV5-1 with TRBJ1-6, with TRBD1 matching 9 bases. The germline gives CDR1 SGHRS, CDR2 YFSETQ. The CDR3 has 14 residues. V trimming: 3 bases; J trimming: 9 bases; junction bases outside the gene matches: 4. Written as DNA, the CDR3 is TGCGCCAGCAGCTCGGGACAGGGTGTTTCACCCCTCCACTTT. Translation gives CASSSGQGVSPLHF.

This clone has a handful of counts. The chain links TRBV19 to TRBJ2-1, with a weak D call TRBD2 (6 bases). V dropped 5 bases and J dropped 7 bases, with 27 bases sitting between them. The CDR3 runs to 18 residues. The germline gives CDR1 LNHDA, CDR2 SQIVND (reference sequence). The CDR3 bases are TGTGCCAGTAGTCCCAAGGTTGGGGACTTCCTCTTTGTTAATGAGCAGTTCTTC. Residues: CASSPKVGDFLFVNEQFF.

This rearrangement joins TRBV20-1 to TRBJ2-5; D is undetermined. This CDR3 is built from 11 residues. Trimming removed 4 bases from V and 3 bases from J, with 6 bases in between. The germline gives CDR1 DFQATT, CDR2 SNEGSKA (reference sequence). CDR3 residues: CSAIQKETQYF. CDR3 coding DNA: TGCAGTGCTATTCAAAAAGAGACCCAGTACTTC.

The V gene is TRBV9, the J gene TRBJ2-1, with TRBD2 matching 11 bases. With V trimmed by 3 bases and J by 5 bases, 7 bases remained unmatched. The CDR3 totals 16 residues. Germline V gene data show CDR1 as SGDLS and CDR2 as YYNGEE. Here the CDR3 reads CASSGLAGGPNNEQFF. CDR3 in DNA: TGTGCCAGCAGCGGATTAGCGGGAGGGCCTAACAATGAGCAGTTCTTC.

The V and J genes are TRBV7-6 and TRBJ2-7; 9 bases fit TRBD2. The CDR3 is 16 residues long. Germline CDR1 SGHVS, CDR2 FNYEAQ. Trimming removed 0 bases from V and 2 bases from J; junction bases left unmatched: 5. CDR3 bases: TGTGCCAGCAGCTTAGCGTCTGCGGGAGGGCCCTACGAGCAGTACTTC. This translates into CASSLASAGGPYEQYF. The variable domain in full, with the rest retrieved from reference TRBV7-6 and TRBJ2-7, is GAGVSQSPRYKVTKRGQDVALRCDPISGHVSLYWYRQALGQGPEFLTYFNYEAQQDKSGLPNDRFSAERPEGSISTLTIQRTEQRDSAMYRCASSLASAGGPYEQYFGPGTRLTVT.

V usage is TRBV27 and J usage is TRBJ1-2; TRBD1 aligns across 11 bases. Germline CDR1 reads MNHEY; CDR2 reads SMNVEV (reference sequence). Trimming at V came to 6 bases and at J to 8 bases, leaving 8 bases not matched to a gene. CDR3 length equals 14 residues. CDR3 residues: CASRSGTGGSGYTF. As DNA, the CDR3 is TGTGCCAGCAGGTCGGGGACAGGGGGTAGCGGCTACACCTTC.

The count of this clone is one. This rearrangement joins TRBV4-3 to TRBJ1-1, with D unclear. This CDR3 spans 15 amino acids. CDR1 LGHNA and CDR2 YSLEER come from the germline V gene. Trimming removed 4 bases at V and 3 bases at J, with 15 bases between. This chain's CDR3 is CASSRGPSEDTEAFF. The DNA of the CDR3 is TGCGCCAGCAGCCGCGGGCCTAGCGAAGACACTGAAGCTTTCTTT.

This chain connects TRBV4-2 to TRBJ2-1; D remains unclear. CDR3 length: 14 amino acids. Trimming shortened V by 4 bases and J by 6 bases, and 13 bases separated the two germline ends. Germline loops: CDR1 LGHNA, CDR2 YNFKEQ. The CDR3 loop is CASSPPPLANEQFF. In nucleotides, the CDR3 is TGTGCCAGCAGCCCGCCCCCCTTAGCCAATGAGCAGTTCTTC.

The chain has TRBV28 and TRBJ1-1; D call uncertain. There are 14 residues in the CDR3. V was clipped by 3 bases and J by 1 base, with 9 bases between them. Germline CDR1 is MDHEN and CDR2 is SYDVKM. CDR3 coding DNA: TGTGCCAGCAGTTTGCTAACGCAGAACACTGAAGCTTTCTTT. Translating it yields CASSLLTQNTEAFF.

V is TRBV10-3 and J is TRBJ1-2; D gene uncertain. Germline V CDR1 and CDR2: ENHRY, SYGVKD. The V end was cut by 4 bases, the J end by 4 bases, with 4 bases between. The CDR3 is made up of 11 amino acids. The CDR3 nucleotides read TGTGCCATCAGTGGTAGCTATGGCTACACCTTC. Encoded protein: CAISGSYGYTF.

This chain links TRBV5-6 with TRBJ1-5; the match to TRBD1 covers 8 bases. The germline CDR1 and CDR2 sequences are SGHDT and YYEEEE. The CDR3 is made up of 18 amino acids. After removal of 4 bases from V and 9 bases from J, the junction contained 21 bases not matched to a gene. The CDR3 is CASSLGQEFGRSSGPQHF. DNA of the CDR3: TGTGCCAGCAGCCTGGGACAGGAGTTTGGAAGGAGTTCGGGGCCCCAGCATTTT.

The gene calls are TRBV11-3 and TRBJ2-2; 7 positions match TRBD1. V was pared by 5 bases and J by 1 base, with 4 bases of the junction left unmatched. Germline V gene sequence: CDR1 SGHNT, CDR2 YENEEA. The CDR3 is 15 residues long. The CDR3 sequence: CASSPGQWNTGELFF. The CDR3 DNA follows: TGTGCCAGCAGCCCGGGACAGTGGAACACCGGGGAGCTGTTTTTT.

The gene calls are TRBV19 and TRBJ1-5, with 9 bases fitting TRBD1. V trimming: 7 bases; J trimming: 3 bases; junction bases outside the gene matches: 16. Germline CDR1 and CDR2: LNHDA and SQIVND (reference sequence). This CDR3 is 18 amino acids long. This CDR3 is CASKLGTGSSGINQPQHF. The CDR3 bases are TGTGCCAGTAAATTGGGGACAGGGTCGAGCGGAATCAATCAGCCCCAGCATTTT.

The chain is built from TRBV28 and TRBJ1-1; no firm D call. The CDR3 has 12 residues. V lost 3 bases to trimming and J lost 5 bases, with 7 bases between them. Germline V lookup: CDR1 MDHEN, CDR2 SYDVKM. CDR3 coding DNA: TGTGCCAGCAGTTTCGGGATGACTGAAGCTTTCTTT. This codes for CASSFGMTEAFF.

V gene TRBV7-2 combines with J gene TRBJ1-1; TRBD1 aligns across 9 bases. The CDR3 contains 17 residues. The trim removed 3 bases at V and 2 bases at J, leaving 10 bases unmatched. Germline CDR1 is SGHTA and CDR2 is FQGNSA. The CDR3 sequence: CASSFRGTGRSNTEAFF. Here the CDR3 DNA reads TGTGCCAGCAGCTTTAGGGGGACAGGGCGGAGTAACACTGAAGCTTTCTTT.

The CDR3 here is CASSQDWSGRRYEQFF. The CDR3 DNA is TGTGCCAGCAGCCAAGATTGGAGCGGGAGGCGGTATGAGCAGTTCTTC. This chain links TRBV3-1 (or the pseudogene TRBV3-2) with TRBJ2-1; TRBD2 agrees at 9 bases. The CDR3 contains 16 residues. Germline V gives CDR1 LGHDT, CDR2 YNNKEL (reference sequence). J lost 8 bases, V lost 0 bases, and 8 bases had no gene match.